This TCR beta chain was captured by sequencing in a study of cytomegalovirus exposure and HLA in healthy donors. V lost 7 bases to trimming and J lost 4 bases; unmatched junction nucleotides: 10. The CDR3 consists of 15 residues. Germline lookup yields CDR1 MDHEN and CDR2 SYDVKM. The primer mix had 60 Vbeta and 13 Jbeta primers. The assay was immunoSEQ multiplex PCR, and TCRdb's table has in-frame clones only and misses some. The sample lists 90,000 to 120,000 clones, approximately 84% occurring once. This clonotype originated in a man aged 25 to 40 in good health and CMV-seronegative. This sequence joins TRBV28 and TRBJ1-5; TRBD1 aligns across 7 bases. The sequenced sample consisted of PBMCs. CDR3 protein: CASNDRQGPNQPQHF. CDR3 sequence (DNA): TGTGCCAGCAACGATCGACAGGGCCCTAATCAGCCCCAGCATTTT.